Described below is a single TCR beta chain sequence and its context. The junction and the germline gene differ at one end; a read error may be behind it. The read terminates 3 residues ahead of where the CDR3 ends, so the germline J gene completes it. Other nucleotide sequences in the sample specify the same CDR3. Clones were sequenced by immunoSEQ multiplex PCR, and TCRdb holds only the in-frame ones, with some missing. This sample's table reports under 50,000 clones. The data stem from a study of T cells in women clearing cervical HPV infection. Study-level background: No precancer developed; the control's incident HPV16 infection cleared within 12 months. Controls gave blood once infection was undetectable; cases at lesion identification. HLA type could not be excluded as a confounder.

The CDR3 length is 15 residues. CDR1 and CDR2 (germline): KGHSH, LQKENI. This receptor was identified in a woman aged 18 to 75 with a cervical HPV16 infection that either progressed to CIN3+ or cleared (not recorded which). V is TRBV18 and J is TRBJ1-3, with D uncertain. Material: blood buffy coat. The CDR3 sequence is CVSSPDLGSGNTIYF. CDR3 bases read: TGTGTCAGCTCACCAGATCTAGGCTCTGGAAACACT.